Shown below are 30 T cell receptor beta chains from a single sample sequenced in a study of T cell responses to AZD1222 COVID-19 vaccine (dated by TCRdb to about 2021). The protocol used for the library was the immunoSEQ multiplex PCR assay. The table was pulled from immuneACCESS by TCRdb, which kept in-frame rearrangements only. Such tables lose some clones; where checked, under half of the loss comes from unresolved V genes, and the rest has no known cause. The sample includes approximately 100,000 clones, with about 90% observed a single time. The ten most abundant clones make up approximately 16% of the sample. The sample's time point, from its label and the paper: baseline before first vaccination. Source: peripheral blood, taken on day 0 of AZD1222 vaccination. These receptors came from an adult in good health.

The CDR3 bases are TGTGCCAGCAGCCAAGATCTGGGTCTCATCGGGGAGCTGTTTTTT. This sequence encodes CASSQDLGLIGELFF. The rearrangement uses TRBV4-2 and TRBJ2-2; D remains unclear. CDR3 length: 15 residues. Germline V gene sequence: CDR1 LGHNA, CDR2 YNFKEQ. The V and J ends lost 0 bases and 7 bases respectively, with 12 bases between them.

This clone was seen a few times. The chain recombines TRBV19 with TRBJ1-5; no reliable D call. This CDR3 comprises 16 residues. Germline CDR1 is LNHDA and CDR2 is SQIVND (reference sequence). Trimming took off 6 bases at V and 0 bases at J, with 15 bases between the two ends. CDR3 region: CASSPDTAYSNQPQHF. CDR3 bases: TGTGCCAGTAGCCCTGATACAGCGTATAGCAATCAGCCCCAGCATTTT.

This sequence joins TRBV6-5 and TRBJ2-3, with unresolved D. CDR3 size: 14 residues. Trimming removed 7 bases at V and 10 bases at J, with 21 bases between. Germline V CDR1 and CDR2: MNHEY, SVGAGI. The CDR3 region is CASIQPTPSPSQYF. The CDR3 nucleotides are TGTGCCAGCATTCAGCCGACTCCTTCCCCTTCGCAGTATTTT.

The V call is TRBV19, the J call TRBJ2-2, with D perhaps TRBD1 (6 bases). The CDR3 covers 14 residues. The V and J ends lost 6 bases and 5 bases respectively, with 13 bases between them. Germline V gives CDR1 LNHDA, CDR2 SQIVND (reference sequence). The CDR3 DNA follows: TGTGCCAGTAGGAATACAGGGACAACCGGGGAGCTGTTTTTT. It specifies CASRNTGTTGELFF.

This sequence joins TRBV4-1 and TRBJ2-7, with 10 bases lining up with TRBD1. The V segment lost 3 bases and the J segment 6 bases; nucleotides outside the gene matches: 5. Germline CDR1 reads MGHRA; CDR2 reads YSYEKL. CDR3 length equals 14 residues. The CDR3 DNA reads as TGCGCCAGCAGCCAGGGACAGGGGATCGGCGAGCAGTACTTC. This sequence encodes CASSQGQGIGEQYF.

The J gene is TRBJ2-5, the V gene TRBV6-5; D possibly corresponds to TRBD2 (5 bases). The CDR3 contains 11 residues. Germline values: CDR1 MNHEY, CDR2 SVGAGI. The CDR3 loop is CVTKWRETQYF. CDR3 coding DNA: TGTGTAACAAAGTGGAGGGAGACCCAGTACTTC.

The chain employs TRBV6-1 and TRBJ1-5, with 7 bases identical to TRBD1. Germline V gene data show CDR1 as MNHNS and CDR2 as SASEGT. The V and J ends lost 1 base and 5 bases, in that order; junction bases with no gene match: 5. The CDR3 runs to 15 residues. DNA of the CDR3: TGTGCCAGCAGTGAAGGCAGGGGGGTAGATCAGCCCCAGCATTTT. This translates into CASSEGRGVDQPQHF.

The rearrangement joins TRBV10-3 to TRBJ1-6; 8 bases map to TRBD1. The trim removed 6 bases at V and 6 bases at J, leaving 13 bases unmatched. Germline CDR1 ENHRY, CDR2 SYGVKD. CDR3 size: 17 residues. The CDR3 DNA is TGTGCCATCAGAGACACCCCCGGACAGGGCTTTAATTCACCCCTCCACTTT. Translation: CAIRDTPGQGFNSPLHF.

This chain links TRBV7-7 with TRBJ2-2; TRBD2 aligns across 8 bases. This CDR3 has 18 amino acids. Trimming cost V 2 bases and J 1 base; bases outside gene matches: 9. CDR1 and CDR2 (germline): SSHAT, FNYEAQ (reference sequence). The CDR3 bases are TGTGCCAGCAGCTTAATGGGTCGTACTAGCGGGAACACCGGGGAGCTGTTTTTT. Protein product: CASSLMGRTSGNTGELFF.

This clone was detected once. The chain carries TRBV7-9 and TRBJ2-3; D may match TRBD1 or TRBD2 (5 bases each). Deletions cut 1 base from V and 7 bases from J, with 15 bases between. The length of the CDR3 is 15 residues. Germline V lookup: CDR1 SEHNR, CDR2 FQNEAQ (reference sequence). The CDR3 nucleotides read TGTGCCAGCAGCTTAGGGTCCCCGGGACCAAATACGCAGTATTTT. Encoded protein: CASSLGSPGPNTQYF. The variable domain in full, completed from reference TRBV7-9 and TRBJ2-3, reads DTGVSQNPRHKITKRGQNVTFRCDPISEHNRLYWYRQTLGQGPEFLTYFQNEAQLEKSRLLSDRFSAERPKGSFSTLEIQRTEQGDSAMYLCASSLGSPGPNTQYFGPGTRLTVL.

V usage is TRBV21-1 and J usage is TRBJ2-1; the table's D call, TRBD1, was not checked against the DNA. TRBV21-1 is marked as a pseudogene. This CDR3 spans 14 amino acids. This chain's CDR3 is CASSKGCRINEQFF. The CDR3 DNA follows: TGTGCCAGCAGCAAAGGTTGCAGAATTAATGAGCAGTTCTTC.

This clone was counted a single time. The V gene is TRBV11-1, the J gene TRBJ2-3; D might be TRBD2 (6 bases). Germline values: CDR1 SGHAT, CDR2 FQDESV (reference sequence). Trimming removed 1 base from V and 4 bases from J, with 9 bases in between. The CDR3 has 14 amino acids. The CDR3 here is CASSLEWGADTQYF. DNA for the CDR3: TGTGCCAGCAGCTTAGAGTGGGGGGCAGATACGCAGTATTTT.

Only one count was recorded for this clone. The chain couples TRBV6-5 to TRBJ1-1; 10 bases agree with TRBD1. The CDR3 extends over 14 amino acids. Germline lookup yields CDR1 MNHEY and CDR2 SVGAGI. The V segment lost 6 bases and the J segment 3 bases; nucleotides outside the gene matches: 4. The CDR3 region is CASSAGQGYTEAFF. Written as DNA, the CDR3 is TGTGCCAGCAGCGCGGGACAGGGGTACACTGAAGCTTTCTTT.

The V and J genes are TRBV6-4 and TRBJ2-1, with D unclear. Trimming took 6 bases from V and 8 from J, leaving 20 bases between them. Germline loops: CDR1 MRHNA, CDR2 SNTAGT. This CDR3 is built from 15 residues. The CDR3 region has the DNA TGTGCCAGCAGCCCCCTCCTTCGTGGGATGGATGAGCAGTTCTTC. Protein sequence: CASSPLLRGMDEQFF.

V is TRBV19 and J is TRBJ2-4; D is undetermined. Germline V lookup: CDR1 LNHDA, CDR2 SQIVND (reference sequence). The CDR3 has 17 residues. V gave up 8 bases and J gave up 0 bases, with 20 bases separating them. CDR3 coding DNA: TGTGCCAGTCGGCCCGAGGCAGGAAATCTAGCCAAAAACATTCAGTACTTC. This codes for CASRPEAGNLAKNIQYF.

The rearrangement joins TRBV7-2 to TRBJ1-5, with a weak D call TRBD1 (6 bases). This CDR3 region has 15 residues. The V gene's germline CDR1 is SGHTA and CDR2 FQGNSA. V was trimmed by 4 bases and J by 4 bases, leaving 14 bases between them. The CDR3 protein is CASSSSLQGNQPQHF. The CDR3 DNA follows: TGTGCCAGCAGCTCATCCTTACAGGGAAATCAGCCCCAGCATTTT.

The rearrangement uses TRBV28 and TRBJ2-1, with D possibly TRBD1 on 6 matching bases. The CDR3 runs to 13 residues. Per the germline V gene, CDR1 is MDHEN and CDR2 is SYDVKM. With 4 bases removed from V and 10 bases from J, the gap between germline ends came to 14 bases. In nucleotides, the CDR3 is TGTGCCAGCAGTTCCCACACAGGGACCGAGCAGTTCTTC. Protein product: CASSSHTGTEQFF.

This clone was seen just once. The chain combines TRBV5-1 with TRBJ2-1; the D gene could be TRBD1 or TRBD2 (6 bases each). This CDR3 spans 17 amino acids. Per the germline V gene, CDR1 is SGHRS and CDR2 is YFSETQ. Trimming took 0 bases from V and 5 from J, leaving 18 bases between them. CDR3 DNA: TGCGCCAGCAGCTTGGCCGGTCTACAGGGAGGCCACAATGAGCAGTTCTTC. It yields the protein CASSLAGLQGGHNEQFF.

V is TRBV15 and J is TRBJ1-4; 8 bases are a match to TRBD1. Germline V CDR1 and CDR2: LNHNV, YYDKDF (reference sequence). This CDR3 comprises 13 residues. Trimming removed 6 bases from V and 8 bases from J; junction bases left unmatched: 5. CDR3 nucleotides: TGTGCCACCAGGGACAGGGTAGGAGAAAAACTGTTTTTT. Amino acids: CATRDRVGEKLFF.

This clone was recorded a few times. The gene calls are TRBV6-5 and TRBJ2-7; 10 bases fit TRBD1. J lost 4 bases, V lost 5 bases, and 2 bases had no gene match. The CDR3 is made up of 13 amino acids. Per the germline V gene, CDR1 is MNHEY and CDR2 is SVGAGI. The chain's CDR3 is CASSRDRGYEQYF. In nucleotides, the CDR3 is TGTGCCAGCAGTCGGGACAGGGGATACGAGCAGTACTTC.

This clone was seen a handful of times. The chain joins TRBV10-2 to TRBJ2-4; 7 bases align to TRBD1. The CDR3 is 15 amino acids. Trimming removed 8 bases from V and 0 bases from J; junction bases left unmatched: 7. Germline V gives CDR1 WSHSY, CDR2 SAAADI. In DNA, the CDR3 is TGCGCCAGCCAGGGACAGTCGCTAGCCAAAAACATTCAGTACTTC. Encoded protein: CASQGQSLAKNIQYF.

This clone was observed a few times. The chain uses TRBV6-5 and TRBJ2-7; D possibly corresponds to TRBD2 (6 bases). This CDR3 spans 15 amino acids. Germline V lookup: CDR1 MNHEY, CDR2 SVGAGI. V gave up 6 bases and J gave up 1 base, with 16 bases separating them. CDR3 in DNA: TGTGCCAGCAGCCCCTCACTAGCTGCGTCCTACGAGCAGTACTTC. Protein sequence: CASSPSLAASYEQYF.

This clone was detected only once. The gene calls are TRBV28 and TRBJ1-2; D remains ambiguous. Germline V gene data show CDR1 as MDHEN and CDR2 as SYDVKM. V was trimmed by 6 bases and J by 8 bases, leaving 13 bases between them. This CDR3 has 12 amino acids. DNA for the CDR3: TGTGCCAGCAGCTTAAAGAGCCAGGGCTACACCTTC. It encodes CASSLKSQGYTF.

J is TRBJ2-6 and V is TRBV18; the D is unclear. Germline-derived CDR1 and CDR2 are KGHSH and LQKENI. This CDR3 has 16 amino acids. V lost 8 bases to trimming and J lost 1 base, with 15 bases between them. The CDR3 bases are TGTGCCAGCACACTCACAGTAGAATCTGGGGCCAACGTCCTGACTTTC. Amino acid sequence: CASTLTVESGANVLTF.

V and J are TRBV30 and TRBJ1-2; 7 bases match TRBD1. From germline, CDR1 is GTSNPN and CDR2 SVGIG (reference sequence). The CDR3 runs 12 residues. V lost 6 bases and J lost 7; bases outside the gene matches: 8. The CDR3 DNA follows: TGTGCCTGTGGGGACAGCGCCGGTGGCTACACCTTC. It encodes CACGDSAGGYTF.

Worth noting for this clone: Additional DNA sequences in this sample encode the identical CDR3. The chain is built from TRBV18 and TRBJ2-7; D ambiguous. CDR1 and CDR2 (germline): KGHSH, LQKENI. V shed 2 bases and J shed 4 bases, with 9 bases lying between them. This CDR3 contains 13 residues. The CDR3 region is CASSPADGYEQYF. In nucleotides, the CDR3 is TGTGCCAGCTCACCAGCTGACGGTTACGAGCAGTACTTC. The full variable domain, its missing parts supplied by reference TRBV18 and TRBJ2-7, is NAGVMQNPRHLVRRRGQEARLRCSPMKGHSHVYWYRQLPEEGLKFMVYLQKENIIDESGMPKERFSAEFPKEGPSILRIQQVVRGDSAAYFCASSPADGYEQYFGPGTRLTVT.

V and J are TRBV21-1 and TRBJ1-4; TRBD1, the D gene given by the table, was not confirmed from the DNA. TRBV21-1 constitutes a pseudogene. This CDR3 spans 15 amino acids. The DNA for the CDR3 is TGTGCCAGCAAGACAGACGCCGCAACTAATGAAAAACTGTTTTTT. This gives the protein CASKTDAATNEKLFF.

The V gene is TRBV9, the J gene TRBJ1-2; possibly TRBD1 for D (5 bases). In germline, CDR1 is SGDLS, CDR2 YYNGEE. V was pared by 4 bases and J by 6 bases, with 10 bases between. The CDR3 is made up of 12 amino acids. CDR3 bases: TGTGCCAGCAGCCGGGACGGAGATGGCTACACCTTC. Protein sequence: CASSRDGDGYTF. Filled out from reference TRBV9 and TRBJ1-2, the complete variable domain reads DSGVTQTPKHLITATGQRVTLRCSPRSGDLSVYWYQQSLDQGLQFLIQYYNGEERAKGNILERFSAQQFPDLHSELNLSSLELGDSALYFCASSRDGDGYTFGSGTRLTVV.

This chain uses TRBV12-2 with TRBJ1-1; the table's TRBD1 call for D was not verified on the DNA. TRBV12-2 is a known pseudogene. The CDR3 length is 16 residues. The DNA of the CDR3 is TGTGCAAGTCGCTTAGTAGGCGATCCGGCAGGGAATGAAGCTTTCTTT. Translated, it gives CASRLVGDPAGNEAFF.

The chain recombines TRBV19 with TRBJ1-6, with a tentative D call TRBD1 (5 bases). The CDR3 sequence is 14 residues long. V was shortened by 4 bases and J by 6 bases, with 10 bases between the two germline ends. Germline V gene lookup returns CDR1 LNHDA and CDR2 SQIVND (reference sequence). This CDR3 reads CASSTQVSNSPLHF. The CDR3 nucleotides read TGTGCCAGTAGTACACAGGTCTCTAATTCACCCCTCCACTTT.